These 22 T cell receptor beta chains were all obtained from the same sample, sequenced in a study of CD39 and CD103 CD8 tumor-infiltrating T cells. Sequencing was performed with immunoSEQ multiplex PCR; in TCRdb, only in-frame clones are kept and a portion is missing. This table holds 6,000 to 8,500 clones, approximately 66% found once. The sequenced sample consisted of CD8+ T cells sorted from blood. Specified subset: total memory CD8 T cells (CD45RA-CCR7+/-) from blood or uninvolved lymph node. The receptors come from a human donor with head and neck squamous cell carcinoma.

The chain combines TRBV7-8 with TRBJ2-1; D gene ambiguous. The germline gives CDR1 SGHVS, CDR2 FQNEAQ. The CDR3 totals 12 residues. Trimming cost V 3 bases and J 7 bases, with 7 bases left between them. CDR3 residues: CASSFGQNEQFF. The CDR3 nucleotides read TGTGCCAGCAGCTTTGGGCAGAATGAGCAGTTCTTC.

The V call is TRBV19, the J call TRBJ2-1, with D perhaps matching TRBD2 (6 bases). CDR1 is LNHDA, CDR2 SQIVND, per germline (reference sequence). There are 15 residues in the CDR3. The V end lost 5 bases, the J end lost 4 bases, and 15 bases lay between the germline ends. The CDR3 sequence: CASSADPGVYNEQFF. CDR3 nucleotide sequence: TGTGCCAGTAGTGCCGACCCGGGGGTTTACAATGAGCAGTTCTTC.

A few counts support this clone. The V and J genes are TRBV7-2 and TRBJ1-2, with a possible D match to TRBD1 (5 bases). CDR3 length: 17 amino acids. Per the germline V gene, CDR1 is SGHTA and CDR2 is FQGNSA. Trimming left V 0 bases short and J 8 bases short, with 22 bases between. The chain's CDR3 is CASSLAELRTNLFGYTF. The DNA of the CDR3 is TGTGCCAGCAGCTTAGCGGAGTTAAGGACAAACCTCTTCGGCTACACCTTC.

The J gene is TRBJ2-7, the V gene TRBV28; tentative D call: TRBD1 (5 bases). Germline CDR1 and CDR2: MDHEN and SYDVKM. Trimming stripped 7 bases from V and 2 bases from J, with 15 bases between. The CDR3 contains 14 residues. This CDR3 reads CASTPRQGPYEQYF. The CDR3 bases are TGTGCCAGCACCCCTAGGCAGGGCCCCTACGAGCAGTACTTC.

DNA of the CDR3: TGTGCCAGCAGTTTTATATTTGAGGACCTAAATCTTGAGACCCAGTACTTC. This gives the protein CASSFIFEDLNLETQYF. The chain uses TRBV27 and TRBJ2-5; D unresolved. Between the trimmed V and J ends, which lost 3 bases and 5 bases, there was a span of 22 bases. Germline V CDR1 and CDR2: MNHEY, SMNVEV (reference sequence). The CDR3 consists of 17 residues.

This clone has just one count. The chain couples TRBV9 to TRBJ2-1, with 11 bases fitting TRBD2. V trimming: 3 bases; J trimming: 3 bases; junction bases outside the gene matches: 17. The CDR3 has 20 amino acids. Germline V gene lookup returns CDR1 SGDLS and CDR2 YYNGEE. CDR3 sequence (DNA): TGTGCCAGCAGCGCCCCTACAGAACTAGCGGGGGAGAGTTACTACAATGAGCAGTTCTTC. This sequence encodes CASSAPTELAGESYYNEQFF.

This chain joins TRBV5-6 and TRBJ2-5, with D possibly matching TRBD1 (5 bases). The J call may be mistaken, given a closer DNA end match to TRBJ2-7. Germline V gives CDR1 SGHDT, CDR2 YYEEEE. The CDR3 has 15 amino acids. CDR3 nucleotides: TGTGCCAGCAGCCCCCAGGGAAGAATCTCCTACGAGCAGTACTTC. Translating it yields CASSPQGRISYEQYF.

The gene calls are TRBV28 and TRBJ2-7, with 9 bases aligning to TRBD1. The germline V gene encodes CDR1 MDHEN and CDR2 SYDVKM. The CDR3 runs to 14 residues. The ends lost 6 bases at V and 6 bases at J; junction bases unmatched: 9. In DNA, the CDR3 is TGTGCCAGCAGCTTTACCGGGACAGGGTTCGAGCAGTACTTC. Its protein is CASSFTGTGFEQYF.

This clone was detected once. The chain uses TRBV28 and TRBJ2-7; D is unresolved. Between the trimmed V and J ends, which lost 2 bases and 1 base, there was a span of 9 bases. CDR1 MDHEN and CDR2 SYDVKM come from the germline V gene. CDR3 length: 14 amino acids. The CDR3 is CASSLNVRSYEQYF. CDR3 nucleotides: TGTGCCAGCAGTTTAAATGTCCGTTCCTACGAGCAGTACTTC.

The rearrangement joins TRBV2 to TRBJ2-7; 7 bases line up with TRBD1. Germline trimming cut 0 bases from V and 1 base from J; bases unmatched to any gene: 3. This CDR3 is built from 15 residues. The germline CDR1 and CDR2 sequences are SNHLY and FYNNEI. The DNA of the CDR3 is TGTGCCAGCAGTGAAGCCCCAGGGGGATCCTACGAGCAGTACTTC. It translates to CASSEAPGGSYEQYF.

CDR3 DNA sequence: TGTGCCAGCAGCGTAGCGGCAGGGGGCGACCCCACAACTAATGAAAAACTGTTTTTT. Residues: CASSVAAGGDPTTNEKLFF. The V and J genes are TRBV9 and TRBJ1-4, with 8 bases that match TRBD1. Per germline, CDR1 SGDLS and CDR2 YYNGEE. Trimming took 0 bases from V and 0 from J; bases not matched to a gene: 10. There are 19 residues in the CDR3.

The rearrangement uses TRBV7-9 and TRBJ2-3; 8 positions match TRBD1. Trimming removed 6 bases from V and 3 bases from J; junction bases left unmatched: 17. This CDR3 has 18 amino acids. Germline V lookup: CDR1 SEHNR, CDR2 FQNEAQ (reference sequence). For the CDR3, the DNA is TGTGCCAGCAGTCATCCGGGACAGGACCCGTTCGGGACAGATACGCAGTATTTT. Translated: CASSHPGQDPFGTDTQYF.

This clone was seen a few times. The rearrangement links TRBV11-2 to TRBJ2-1; 13 bases are shared with TRBD2. The CDR3 extends over 15 amino acids. CDR1 and CDR2 (germline): SGHAT, FQNNGV. V lost 5 bases to trimming and J lost 8 bases; unmatched junction nucleotides: 6. CDR3 nucleotide sequence: TGTGCCAGCAGCCCCACTAGCGGGAGGGTCTATGAGCAGTTCTTC. Its protein product is CASSPTSGRVYEQFF. Combining the CDR3 with reference TRBV11-2 and TRBJ2-1 gives the whole variable domain EAGVAQSPRYKIIEKRQSVAFWCNPISGHATLYWYQQILGQGPKLLIQFQNNGVVDDSQLPKDRFSAERLKGVDSTLKIQPAKLEDSAVYLCASSPTSGRVYEQFFGPGTRLTVL.

V usage is TRBV15 and J usage is TRBJ1-1; 9 positions match TRBD1. Germline V gene data show CDR1 as LNHNV and CDR2 as YYDKDF (reference sequence). Trimming removed 5 bases from V and 7 bases from J; junction bases left unmatched: 11. CDR3 size: 15 residues. The CDR3 sequence: CATSGYRGQQDEAFF. DNA for the CDR3: TGTGCCACCAGCGGTTACAGGGGGCAACAGGATGAAGCTTTCTTT. Full variable domain (missing parts from reference TRBV15 and TRBJ1-1): DAMVIQNPRYQVTQFGKPVTLSCSQTLNHNVMYWYQQKSSQAPKLLFHYYDKDFNNEADTPDNFQSRRPNTSFCFLDIRSPGLGDTAMYLCATSGYRGQQDEAFFGQGTRLTVV.

CDR3 sequence (DNA): TGTGCCAGTCCGGCCGGGGGTAGCTCTGGAAACACCATATATTTT. This translates into CASPAGGSSGNTIYF. The chain recombines TRBV7-9 with TRBJ1-3; D is possibly TRBD1 (5 bases). V was pared by 9 bases and J by 0 bases, with 15 bases between. Per the germline V gene, CDR1 is SEHNR and CDR2 is FQNEAQ (reference sequence). The CDR3 consists of 15 residues. Full variable domain (rest looked up from reference TRBV7-9 and TRBJ1-3): DTGVSQNPRHKITKRGQNVTFRCDPISEHNRLYWYRQTLGQGPEFLTYFQNEAQLEKSRLLSDRFSAERPKGSFSTLEIQRTEQGDSAMYLCASPAGGSSGNTIYFGEGSWLTVV.

This clone was observed a handful of times. This chain links TRBV30 with TRBJ2-7, with TRBD2 matching over 8 bases. Per the germline V gene, CDR1 is GTSNPN and CDR2 is SVGIG (reference sequence). The J segment lost 3 bases and the V segment lost 1 base, leaving 8 bases of the junction unmatched. The CDR3 loop spans 15 amino acids. Here the CDR3 reads CAWSGDLAGVYEQYF. The DNA of the CDR3 is TGTGCCTGGAGTGGGGACCTAGCGGGTGTCTACGAGCAGTACTTC.

This chain links TRBV30 with TRBJ2-7, with TRBD2 matching over 11 bases. The CDR3 is 18 amino acids. J gave up 2 bases and V 6 bases, and 18 bases lay outside the gene matches. Germline loops: CDR1 GTSNPN, CDR2 SVGIG (reference sequence). The CDR3 DNA sequence: TGTGCCTGCGGAGGGGGGCTAGCGGGAGGTCGCGTAACCTACGAGCAGTACTTC. As protein: CACGGGLAGGRVTYEQYF.

The chain has TRBV7-6 and TRBJ2-7; 8 bases map to TRBD2. V lost 3 bases, J lost 0 bases, and 4 bases stayed unmatched. The CDR3 has 15 residues. Germline V gene data show CDR1 as SGHVS and CDR2 as FNYEAQ. The CDR3 coding sequence is TGTGCCAGCAGCTTGGCGGGGGGCCTCTCCTACGAGCAGTACTTC. It codes for CASSLAGGLSYEQYF.

This chain's CDR3 is CASSQALFTDTQYF. In nucleotides, the CDR3 is TGCGCCAGCAGCCAGGCTCTATTCACAGATACGCAGTATTTT. This sequence joins TRBV4-1 and TRBJ2-3; D unclear. Germline loops: CDR1 MGHRA, CDR2 YSYEKL. V lost 3 bases to trimming and J lost 2 bases, with 9 bases between them. CDR3 length: 14 amino acids.

The chain carries TRBV28 and TRBJ2-3; 12 bases are shared with TRBD2. The CDR3 loop spans 17 amino acids. Trimming took 2 bases from V and 5 from J; bases not matched to a gene: 8. CDR1 MDHEN and CDR2 SYDVKM come from the germline V gene. The CDR3 DNA reads TGTGCCAGCAGTTTAGGGCTAGCGGGAGGGTACGTAGATACGCAGTATTTT. This codes for CASSLGLAGGYVDTQYF. Filled out from reference TRBV28 and TRBJ2-3, the complete variable domain reads DVKVTQSSRYLVKRTGEKVFLECVQDMDHENMFWYRQDPGLGLRLIYFSYDVKMKEKGDIPEGYSVSREKKERFSLILESASTNQTSMYLCASSLGLAGGYVDTQYFGPGTRLTVL.

V is TRBV6-5 and J is TRBJ2-3, with 9 bases identical to TRBD2. In germline, CDR1 is MNHEY, CDR2 SVGAGI. V gave up 5 bases and J gave up 5 bases; unmatched junction bases: 8. The CDR3 contains 15 residues. The CDR3 loop reads CASSPISGSGDTQYF. DNA for the CDR3: TGTGCCAGCAGTCCTATTAGCGGGAGTGGAGATACGCAGTATTTT.

This clone was recorded a few times. The chain has TRBV7-9 and TRBJ1-1; D unclear. V was shortened by 2 bases and J by 7 bases, with 11 bases between the two germline ends. Germline V gives CDR1 SEHNR, CDR2 FQNEAQ (reference sequence). The CDR3 is made up of 13 amino acids. CDR3 DNA sequence: TGTGCCAGCAGCTTATGGGCGAACTTTGAAGCTTTCTTT. Encoded protein: CASSLWANFEAFF.